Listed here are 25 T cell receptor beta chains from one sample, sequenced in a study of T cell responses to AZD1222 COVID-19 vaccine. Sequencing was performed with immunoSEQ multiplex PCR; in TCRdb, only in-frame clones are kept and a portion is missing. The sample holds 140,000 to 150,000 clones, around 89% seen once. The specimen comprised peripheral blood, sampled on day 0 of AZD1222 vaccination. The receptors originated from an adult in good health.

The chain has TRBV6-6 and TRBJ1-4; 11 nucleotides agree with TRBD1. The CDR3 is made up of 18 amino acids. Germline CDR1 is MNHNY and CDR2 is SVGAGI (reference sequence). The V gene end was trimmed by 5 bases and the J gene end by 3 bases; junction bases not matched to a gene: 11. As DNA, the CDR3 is TGTGCCAGCAGTCCCCCCGGACAGGGGGCGATATCTAATGAAAAACTGTTTTTT. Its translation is CASSPPGQGAISNEKLFF.

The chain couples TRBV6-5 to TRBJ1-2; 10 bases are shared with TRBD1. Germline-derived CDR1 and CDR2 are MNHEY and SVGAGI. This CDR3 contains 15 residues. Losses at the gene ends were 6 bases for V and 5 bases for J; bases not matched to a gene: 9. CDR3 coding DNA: TGTGCCAGCAGCCCCTGGGACAGGGGTTTTTATGGCTACACCTTC. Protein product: CASSPWDRGFYGYTF.

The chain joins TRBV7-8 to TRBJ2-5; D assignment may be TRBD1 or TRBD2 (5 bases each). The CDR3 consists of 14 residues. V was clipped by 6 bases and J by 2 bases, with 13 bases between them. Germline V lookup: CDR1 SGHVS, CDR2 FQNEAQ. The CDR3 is CASSRGGVQETQYF. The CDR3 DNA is TGTGCCAGCAGTCGGGGCGGAGTACAAGAGACCCAGTACTTC.

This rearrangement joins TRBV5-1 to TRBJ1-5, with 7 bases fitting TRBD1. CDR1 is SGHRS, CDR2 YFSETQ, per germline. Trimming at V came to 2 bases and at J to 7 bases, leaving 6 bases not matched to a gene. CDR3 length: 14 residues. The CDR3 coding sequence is TGCGCCAGCAGCTTTACAGGGGAAGGACAGCCCCAGCATTTT. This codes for CASSFTGEGQPQHF.

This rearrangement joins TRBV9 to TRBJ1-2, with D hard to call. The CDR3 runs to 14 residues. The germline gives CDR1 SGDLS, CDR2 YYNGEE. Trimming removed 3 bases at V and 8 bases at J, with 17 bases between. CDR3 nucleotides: TGTGCCAGCAGCGGCCGGGTTCCGGGCCGGGGCTACACCTTC. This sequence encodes CASSGRVPGRGYTF.

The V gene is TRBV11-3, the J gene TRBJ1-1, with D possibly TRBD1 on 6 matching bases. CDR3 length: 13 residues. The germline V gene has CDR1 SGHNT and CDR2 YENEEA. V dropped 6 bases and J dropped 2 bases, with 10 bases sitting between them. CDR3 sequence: CASSQGSNTEAFF. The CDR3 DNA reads TGTGCCAGCAGTCAGGGGTCCAACACTGAAGCTTTCTTT.

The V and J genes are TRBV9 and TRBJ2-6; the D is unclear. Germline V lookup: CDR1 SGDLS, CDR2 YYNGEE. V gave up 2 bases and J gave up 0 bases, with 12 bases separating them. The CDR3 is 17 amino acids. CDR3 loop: CASSVTVIYSGANVLTF. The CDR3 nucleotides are TGTGCCAGCAGCGTCACGGTGATCTACTCTGGGGCCAACGTCCTGACTTTC.

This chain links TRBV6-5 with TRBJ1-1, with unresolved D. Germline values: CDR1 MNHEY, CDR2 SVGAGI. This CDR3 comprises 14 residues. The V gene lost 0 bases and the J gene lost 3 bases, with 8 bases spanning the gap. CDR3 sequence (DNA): TGTGCCAGCAGTTACTCGTACTCGGACACTGAAGCTTTCTTT. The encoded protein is CASSYSYSDTEAFF.

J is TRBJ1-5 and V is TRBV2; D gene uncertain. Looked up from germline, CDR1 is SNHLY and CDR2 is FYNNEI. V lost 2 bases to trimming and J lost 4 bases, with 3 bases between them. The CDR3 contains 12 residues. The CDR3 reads CASSEPNQPQHF. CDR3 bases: TGTGCCAGCAGTGAACCGAATCAGCCCCAGCATTTT.

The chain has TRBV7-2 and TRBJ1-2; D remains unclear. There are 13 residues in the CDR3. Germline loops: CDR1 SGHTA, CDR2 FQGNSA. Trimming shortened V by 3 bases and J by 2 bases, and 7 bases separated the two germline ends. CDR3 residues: CASSFQGNYGYTF. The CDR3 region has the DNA TGTGCCAGCAGCTTTCAAGGGAACTATGGCTACACCTTC. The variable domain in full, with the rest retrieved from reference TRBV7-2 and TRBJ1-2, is GAGVSQSPSNKVTEKGKDVELRCDPISGHTALYWYRQSLGQGLEFLIYFQGNSAPDKSGLPSDRFSAERTGGSVSTLTIQRTQQEDSAVYLCASSFQGNYGYTFGSGTRLTVV.

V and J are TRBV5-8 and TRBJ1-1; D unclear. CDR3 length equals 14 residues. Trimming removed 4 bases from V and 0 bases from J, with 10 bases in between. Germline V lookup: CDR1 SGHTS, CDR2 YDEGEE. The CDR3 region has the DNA TGTGCCAGCAGCCGGCGCCAGATGAACACTGAAGCTTTCTTT. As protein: CASSRRQMNTEAFF. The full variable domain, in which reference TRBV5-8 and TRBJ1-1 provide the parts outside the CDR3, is EAGVTQSPTHLIKTRGQQATLRCSPISGHTSVYWYQQALGLGLQFLLWYDEGEERNRGNFPPRFSGRQFPNYSSELNVNALELEDSALYLCASSRRQMNTEAFFGQGTRLTVV.

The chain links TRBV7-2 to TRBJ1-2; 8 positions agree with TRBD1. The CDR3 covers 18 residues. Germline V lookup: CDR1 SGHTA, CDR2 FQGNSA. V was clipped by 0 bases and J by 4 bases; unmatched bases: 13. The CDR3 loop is CASSLAGTGQARLYGYTF. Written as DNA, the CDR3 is TGTGCCAGCAGCTTAGCTGGGACGGGACAGGCCCGACTCTATGGCTACACCTTC.

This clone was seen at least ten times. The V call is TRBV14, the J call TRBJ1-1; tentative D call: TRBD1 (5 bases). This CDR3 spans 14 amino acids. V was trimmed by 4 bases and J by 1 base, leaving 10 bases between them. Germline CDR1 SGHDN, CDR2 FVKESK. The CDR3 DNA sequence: TGTGCCAGCAGCCTTGCGGGGCAGAACACTGAAGCTTTCTTT. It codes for CASSLAGQNTEAFF.

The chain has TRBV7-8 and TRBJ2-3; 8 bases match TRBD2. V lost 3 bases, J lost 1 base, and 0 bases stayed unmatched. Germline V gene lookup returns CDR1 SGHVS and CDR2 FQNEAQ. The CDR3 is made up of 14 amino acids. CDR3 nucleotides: TGTGCCAGCAGCTTTAGCGGGGGCACAGATACGCAGTATTTT. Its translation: CASSFSGGTDTQYF.

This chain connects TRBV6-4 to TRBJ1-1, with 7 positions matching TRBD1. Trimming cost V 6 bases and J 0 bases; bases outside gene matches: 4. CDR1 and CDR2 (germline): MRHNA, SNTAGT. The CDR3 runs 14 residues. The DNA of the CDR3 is TGTGCCAGCAGGCCACAGGGGATGAACACTGAAGCTTTCTTT. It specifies CASRPQGMNTEAFF.

The CDR3 region has the DNA TGTGCCAGCAGCCACTACCTATCCTACAATGAGCAGTTCTTC. It yields the protein CASSHYLSYNEQFF. This chain connects TRBV6-2 or TRBV6-3 to TRBJ2-1; unclear D gene. The CDR3 is 14 amino acids. Trimming removed 6 bases from V and 1 base from J, with 10 bases in between. Germline CDR1 and CDR2: MNHEY and SVGEGT.

In DNA form, the CDR3 reads TGTGCCAGCAGCGTGCTCAGGGGGGCGGGCGGAGAGACCCAGTACTTC. Translated, it gives CASSVLRGAGGETQYF. V is TRBV3-1 (or the pseudogene TRBV3-2) and J is TRBJ2-5; D might be TRBD1 (7 bases). CDR3 length: 16 residues. The germline CDR1 and CDR2 sequences are LGHDT and YNNKEL (reference sequence). The V gene lost 5 bases and the J gene lost 4 bases, with 20 bases spanning the gap.

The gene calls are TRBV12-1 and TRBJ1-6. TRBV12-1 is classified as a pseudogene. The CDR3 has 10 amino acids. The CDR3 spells CASAGRTLHF. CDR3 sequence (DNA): TGTGCCAGCGCGGGCAGAACCCTCCACTTT.

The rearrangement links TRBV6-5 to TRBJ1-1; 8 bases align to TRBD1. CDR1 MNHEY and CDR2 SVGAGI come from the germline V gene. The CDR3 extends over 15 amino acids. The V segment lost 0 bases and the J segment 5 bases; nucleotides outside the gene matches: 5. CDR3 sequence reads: CASSYSGQGSTEAFF. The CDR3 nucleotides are TGTGCCAGCAGTTACTCCGGACAGGGTTCGACTGAAGCTTTCTTT.

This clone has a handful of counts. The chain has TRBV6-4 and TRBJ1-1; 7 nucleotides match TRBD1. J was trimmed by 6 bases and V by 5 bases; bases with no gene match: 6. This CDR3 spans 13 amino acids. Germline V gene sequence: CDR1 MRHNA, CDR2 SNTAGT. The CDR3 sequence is CASSNRGPSEAFF. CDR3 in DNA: TGTGCCAGCAGTAACAGGGGTCCCTCTGAAGCTTTCTTT.

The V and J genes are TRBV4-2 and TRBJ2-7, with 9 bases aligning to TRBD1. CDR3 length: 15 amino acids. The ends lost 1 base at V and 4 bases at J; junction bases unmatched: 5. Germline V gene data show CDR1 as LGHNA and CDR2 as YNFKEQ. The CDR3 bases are TGTGCCAGCAGCCAAGCGGGACAGGGAAAATACGAGCAGTACTTC. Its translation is CASSQAGQGKYEQYF.

The CDR3, as DNA: TGTGCCACCGCCCCCGACAGGGGAAAACTGTTTTTT. It is translated as CATAPDRGKLFF. The chain recombines TRBV27 with TRBJ1-4, with 8 nucleotides matching TRBD1. V lost 10 bases, J lost 10 bases, and 8 bases stayed unmatched. Germline assignment: CDR1 MNHEY and CDR2 SMNVEV (reference sequence). This CDR3 region has 12 residues. Using reference TRBV27 and TRBJ1-4 for the parts outside the CDR3, the full variable domain is EAQVTQNPRYLITVTGKKLTVTCSQNMNHEYMSWYRQDPGLGLRQIYYSMNVEVTDKGDVPEGYKVSRKEKRNFPLILESPSPNQTSLYFCATAPDRGKLFFGSGTQLSVL.

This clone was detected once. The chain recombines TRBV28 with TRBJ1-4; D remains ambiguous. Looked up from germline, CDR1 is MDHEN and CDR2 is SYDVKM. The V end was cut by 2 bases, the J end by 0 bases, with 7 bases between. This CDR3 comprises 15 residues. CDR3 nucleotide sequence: TGTGCCAGCAGTTTAGGCACAGCAACTAATGAAAAACTGTTTTTT. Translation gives CASSLGTATNEKLFF.

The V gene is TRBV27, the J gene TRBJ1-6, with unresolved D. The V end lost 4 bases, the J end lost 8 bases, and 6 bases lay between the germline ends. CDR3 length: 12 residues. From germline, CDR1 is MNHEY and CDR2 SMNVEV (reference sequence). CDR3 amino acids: CASSSPDSPLHF. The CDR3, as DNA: TGTGCCAGCAGTTCCCCTGATTCACCCCTCCACTTT.

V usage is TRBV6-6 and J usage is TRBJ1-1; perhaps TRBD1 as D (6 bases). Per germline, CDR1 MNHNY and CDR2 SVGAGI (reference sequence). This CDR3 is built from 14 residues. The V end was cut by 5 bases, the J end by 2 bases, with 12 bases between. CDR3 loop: CASSVRGLNTEAFF. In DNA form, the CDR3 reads TGTGCCAGCAGTGTCAGGGGCCTTAACACTGAAGCTTTCTTT.